Sequencing of this T cell receptor beta chain was carried out in a study of blood T cell repertoires in COVID-19. Study-wide context: Samples of COVID-19 (acute and convalescent) were obtained from the United States, Italy and Spain. Sources were T cells, B-cell-depleted T cells, or PBMCs; the material itself was cDNA or gDNA.

The CDR3 runs to 15 residues. V was pared by 0 bases and J by 0 bases, with 9 bases between. Germline loops: CDR1 SGHRS, CDR2 YFSETQ. Sequencing was performed with immunoSEQ multiplex PCR; in TCRdb, only in-frame clones are kept and a portion is missing. The sample includes hundreds of thousands of clones, about four fifths seen only once; the top ten take roughly 5.3%. Exposed participants came across a COVID-19 case within 2 weeks before study entry. The chain links TRBV5-1 to TRBJ1-1, with D hard to call. The sequence came from a middle-aged man who had been exposed to COVID-19. The material sequenced was PBMCs or T cells enriched from blood (not recorded which). This CDR3 is CASSLAAGLNTEAFF. CDR3 DNA: TGCGCCAGCAGCTTGGCCGCGGGTTTGAACACTGAAGCTTTCTTT.